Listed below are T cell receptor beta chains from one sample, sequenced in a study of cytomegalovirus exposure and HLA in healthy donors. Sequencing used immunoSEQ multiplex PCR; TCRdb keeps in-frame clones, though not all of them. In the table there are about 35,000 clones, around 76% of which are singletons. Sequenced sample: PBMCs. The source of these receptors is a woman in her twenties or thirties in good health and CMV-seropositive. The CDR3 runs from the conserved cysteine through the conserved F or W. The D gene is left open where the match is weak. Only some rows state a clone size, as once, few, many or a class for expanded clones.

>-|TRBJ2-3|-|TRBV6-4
TGTGCCAGCAGTGACTCGATAGCGAATACGCAGTATTTT
CASSDSIANTQYF
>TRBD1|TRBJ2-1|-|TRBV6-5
TGTGCCAGCAGTATGACAGGGTGCTGGCAGTTCTTC
CASSMTGCWQFF
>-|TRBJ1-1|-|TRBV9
TGTGCCAGCAGCGTAGGGGGAGTAGGGAACACTGAAGCTTTCTTT
CASSVGGVGNTEAFF
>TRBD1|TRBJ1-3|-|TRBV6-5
TGTGCCAGCAGCAGGGACAGGACTCCTGGAAACACCATATATTTT
CASSRDRTPGNTIYF
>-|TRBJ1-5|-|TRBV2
TGTGCCAGCAGTGAAAGGACATCCAGCAATCAGCCCCAGCATTTT
CASSERTSSNQPQHF
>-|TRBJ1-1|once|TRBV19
TGTGCCAGTAGCTGGGGCGGGAACACTGAAGCTTTCTTT
CASSWGGNTEAFF
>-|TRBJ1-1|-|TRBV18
TGTGCCAGCTCACCGTCAGGGGCCATGAACACTGAAGCTTTCTTT
CASSPSGAMNTEAFF
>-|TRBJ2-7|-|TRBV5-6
TGTGCCAGCAGCTTCTTTGCCAGGCGATACGAGCAGTACTTC
CASSFFARRYEQYF
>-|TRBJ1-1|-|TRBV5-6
TGTGCCAGCAGCTTGCAGGGGATGAACACTGAAGCTTTCTTT
CASSLQGMNTEAFF
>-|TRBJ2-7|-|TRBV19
-
CARDPFTRYLCEQYF
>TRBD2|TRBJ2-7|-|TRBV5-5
TGTGCCAGCAGCGGATCGGGACTAGCCGGCTACGAGCAGTACTTC
CASSGSGLAGYEQYF
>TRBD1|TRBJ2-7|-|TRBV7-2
TGTGCCAGCAGCTTAAGGCAGGGGGCGATCTACGAGCAGTACTTC
CASSLRQGAIYEQYF
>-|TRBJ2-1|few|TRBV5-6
TGTGCCAGCAGCTGGCAGGGGAGCAATGAGCAGTTCTTC
CASSWQGSNEQFF
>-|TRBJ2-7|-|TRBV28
TGTGCCAGCAGTTTGGGTGGGAGTGGCTACGAGCAGTACTTC
CASSLGGSGYEQYF
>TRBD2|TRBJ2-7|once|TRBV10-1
TGCGCCAGCGTGTCTAGCGGGAGGCCCACCTACGAGCAGTACTTC
CASVSSGRPTYEQYF
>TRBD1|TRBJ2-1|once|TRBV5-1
TGCGCCAGCAGCGTCTGGAAGGGACAGGGGGGGAATGAGCAGTTCTTC
CASSVWKGQGGNEQFF
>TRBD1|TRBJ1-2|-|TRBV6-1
TGTGCCAGCAGTGAACCTCCCCGACAGGGCCCGGGCTTC
CASSEPPRQGPGF
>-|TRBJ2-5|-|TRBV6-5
TGTGCCAGCAGCCTCGGACAGGGACTAAAGGAGCAGTACTTC
CASSLGQGLKEQYF
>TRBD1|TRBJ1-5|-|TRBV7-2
TGTGCCAGCAGGATCGGGACAGGTATTTACCAGCCCCAGCATTTT
CASRIGTGIYQPQHF
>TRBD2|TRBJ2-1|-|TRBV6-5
TGTGCCAGCAGAACCGGGACTAGTTTCAATGAGCAGTTCTTC
CASRTGTSFNEQFF
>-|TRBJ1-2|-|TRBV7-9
TGTGCCAGCAGCATCACAGGCCGGGACTATGGCTACACCTTC
CASSITGRDYGYTF
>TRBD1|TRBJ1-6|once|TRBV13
TGTGCCAGCAGCCCATCACCCAGGAGGGCAGGGGGCGTGAATTCACCCCTCCACTTT
CASSPSPRRAGGVNSPLHF
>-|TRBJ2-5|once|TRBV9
TGTGCCAGCAGCGTAGGGCGGCAGCAGCAAGAGACCCAGTACTTC
CASSVGRQQQETQYF
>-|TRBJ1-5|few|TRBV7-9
TGTGCCAGCGGAGGTGGAGGGGATCAGCCCCAGCATTTT
CASGGGGDQPQHF
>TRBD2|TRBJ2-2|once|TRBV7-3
TGTGCCAGCAGCTCCGCCGCGGGAGGGGTCGGGGAGCTGTTTTTT
CASSSAAGGVGELFF
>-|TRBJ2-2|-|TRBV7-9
TGTTCCAGCAGCTTTCCTAGCGACGGCACCACCGGGGAGCTGTTTTTT
CSSSFPSDGTTGELFF
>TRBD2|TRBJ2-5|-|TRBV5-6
TGTGCCAGCAGCTTGGGACTAGCTTATCAAGAGACCCAGTACTTC
CASSLGLAYQETQYF